These 19 T cell receptor beta chains originate from one sample sequenced in a study of cytomegalovirus exposure and HLA in healthy donors. Both 60 Vbeta primers and 13 Jbeta primers went into the PCR. The table came from immunoSEQ multiplex PCR; TCRdb's copy has only in-frame clones and leaves some out. The data show roughly 100,000 clones, about 70% seen once. Sequencing used PBMCs. These receptors were obtained from a man aged 30 to 39 in good health and CMV-seronegative.

This chain joins TRBV6-5 and TRBJ2-2, with D possibly TRBD1 on 6 matching bases. The CDR3 runs 14 residues. V lost 6 bases and J 7 bases, leaving 15 bases between the germline ends. The germline V gene encodes CDR1 MNHEY and CDR2 SVGAGI. CDR3 DNA sequence: TGTGCCAGCAGCCTCCAGGGGTACGGCGGGGAGCTGTTTTTT. This encodes CASSLQGYGGELFF.

The chain has TRBV30 and TRBJ1-3; no reliable D call. Germline V gives CDR1 GTSNPN, CDR2 SVGIG (reference sequence). The CDR3 runs 11 residues. Trimming removed 5 bases from V and 3 bases from J, with 5 bases in between. Here the CDR3 DNA reads TGTGCCTGGGGAGGTGGAAACACCATATATTTT. Amino acids: CAWGGGNTIYF. Combining the CDR3 with reference TRBV30 and TRBJ1-3 gives the whole variable domain SQTIHQWPATLVQPVGSPLSLECTVEGTSNPNLYWYRQAAGRGLQLLFYSVGIGQISSEVPQNLSASRPQDRQFILSSKKLLLSDSGFYLCAWGGGNTIYFGEGSWLTVV.

V gene TRBV7-2 combines with J gene TRBJ2-6, with a possible D match to TRBD2 (6 bases). The CDR3 covers 16 residues. Germline lookup yields CDR1 SGHTA and CDR2 FQGNSA. V gave up 3 bases and J gave up 0 bases, with 9 bases separating them. In DNA form, the CDR3 reads TGTGCCAGCAGCTTGCGGGACGTCTCTGGGGCCAACGTCCTGACTTTC. Its translation: CASSLRDVSGANVLTF.

The rearrangement uses TRBV5-1 and TRBJ2-2, with 8 bases that match TRBD2. The V gene's germline CDR1 is SGHRS and CDR2 YFSETQ. The V gene end was trimmed by 4 bases and the J gene end by 3 bases; junction bases not matched to a gene: 5. This CDR3 is 15 amino acids long. CDR3 in DNA: TGCGCCAGCAGCGTATCGACTAGCGACACCGGGGAGCTGTTTTTT. It yields the protein CASSVSTSDTGELFF.

The CDR3 protein is CASSLKHEQYF. The CDR3 DNA reads as TGTGCCAGCAGCCTAAAGCACGAGCAGTACTTC. The chain carries TRBV11-3 and TRBJ2-7, with D unresolved. The V end was cut by 5 bases, the J end by 5 bases, with 7 bases between. This CDR3 comprises 11 residues. Germline V CDR1 and CDR2: SGHNT, YENEEA.

V is TRBV28 and J is TRBJ1-2; 7 nucleotides line up with TRBD1. V lost 5 bases and J lost 7; bases outside the gene matches: 7. Germline CDR1 and CDR2: MDHEN and SYDVKM. The CDR3 length is 13 residues. CDR3 sequence reads: CASSDKGAAGYTF. For the CDR3, the DNA is TGTGCCAGCAGTGACAAGGGGGCGGCTGGCTACACCTTC.

The chain carries TRBV29-1 and TRBJ2-1, with 13 bases fitting TRBD2. The CDR3 is 14 amino acids. CDR1 is SQVTM, CDR2 ANQGSEA, per germline. V gave up 7 bases and J gave up 9 bases; unmatched junction bases: 9. CDR3 loop: CSAETSGRLSEQFF. As DNA, the CDR3 is TGCAGCGCTGAGACTAGCGGGAGGTTAAGTGAGCAGTTCTTC.

The V gene is TRBV15, the J gene TRBJ1-5, with 9 bases fitting TRBD1. The CDR3 is made up of 17 amino acids. V was clipped by 3 bases and J by 3 bases; unmatched bases: 9. Germline V gene sequence: CDR1 LNHNV, CDR2 YYDKDF (reference sequence). CDR3 protein: CATSSDTGTGNNQPQHF. The CDR3 DNA is TGTGCCACCAGCAGTGATACCGGGACAGGGAACAATCAGCCCCAGCATTTT. The full variable domain, rest sourced from reference TRBV15 and TRBJ1-5, is DAMVIQNPRYQVTQFGKPVTLSCSQTLNHNVMYWYQQKSSQAPKLLFHYYDKDFNNEADTPDNFQSRRPNTSFCFLDIRSPGLGDTAMYLCATSSDTGTGNNQPQHFGDGTRLSIL.

This chain connects TRBV7-3 to TRBJ1-2; TRBD1 matches 7 bases. J gave up 1 base and V 5 bases, and 1 base lay outside the gene matches. The CDR3 length is 13 residues. The V gene's germline CDR1 is SGHTA and CDR2 FQGTGA. The CDR3 DNA is TGTGCCAGCAGCCGGGACAGTAACTATGGCTACACCTTC. It is translated as CASSRDSNYGYTF.

The chain couples TRBV28 to TRBJ1-5; 11 nucleotides align to TRBD1. This CDR3 spans 14 amino acids. The junction had 4 bases not matched to a gene; V was cut back by 6 bases and J by 6 bases. Germline V gene sequence: CDR1 MDHEN, CDR2 SYDVKM. The CDR3 is CASRPGQGGQPQHF. The CDR3, as DNA: TGTGCCAGCAGACCGGGACAGGGGGGTCAGCCCCAGCATTTT.

V is TRBV4-2 and J is TRBJ2-1, with TRBD2 matching over 11 bases. CDR1 LGHNA and CDR2 YNFKEQ come from the germline V gene. With V trimmed by 5 bases and J by 5 bases, 2 bases remained unmatched. This CDR3 has 14 amino acids. The CDR3 sequence is CASSGTSGNNEQFF. CDR3 in DNA: TGTGCCAGCAGCGGGACTAGCGGAAACAATGAGCAGTTCTTC.

V gene TRBV19 combines with J gene TRBJ2-2; TRBD2 might be the D (6 bases). CDR1 is LNHDA, CDR2 SQIVND, per germline (reference sequence). Trimming stripped 0 bases from V and 4 bases from J, with 12 bases between. This CDR3 comprises 16 residues. The CDR3 nucleotides are TGTGCCAGTAGTATAGACAGGGAAGCGGGCACCGGGGAGCTGTTTTTT. Translating it yields CASSIDREAGTGELFF. Full variable domain (missing parts from reference TRBV19 and TRBJ2-2): DGGITQSPKYLFRKEGQNVTLSCEQNLNHDAMYWYRQDPGQGLRLIYYSQIVNDFQKGDIAEGYSVSREKKESFPLTVTSAQKNPTAFYLCASSIDREAGTGELFFGEGSRLTVL.

Here the CDR3 DNA reads TGCGCCAGCCGAGGGGCAGGGGGCATGTCTAATGAAAAACTGTTTTTT. It codes for CASRGAGGMSNEKLFF. J is TRBJ1-4 and V is TRBV5-1; 8 nucleotides line up with TRBD1. The CDR3 covers 16 residues. Germline CDR1 is SGHRS and CDR2 is YFSETQ. V lost 7 bases and J lost 3; bases outside the gene matches: 11.

This chain connects TRBV5-6 to TRBJ1-2; weak D call: TRBD1 (6 bases). Germline V gene sequence: CDR1 SGHDT, CDR2 YYEEEE. The CDR3 sequence is 14 residues long. The V and J ends lost 5 bases and 2 bases respectively, with 13 bases between them. CDR3 DNA sequence: TGTGCCAGCAGGAAACAGGGCCTCAACTATGGCTACACCTTC. The encoded protein is CASRKQGLNYGYTF.

The chain employs TRBV5-1 and TRBJ2-6; no clear D. The CDR3 is 14 residues long. CDR1 is SGHRS, CDR2 YFSETQ, per germline. V lost 4 bases and J lost 4, with 9 bases in between. The CDR3: CASSLDSGANVLTF. The CDR3 region has the DNA TGCGCCAGCAGCCTAGACTCCGGGGCCAACGTCCTGACTTTC.

This clone was seen a handful of times. The chain couples TRBV4-3 to TRBJ2-7; D is possibly TRBD1 (5 bases). CDR1 and CDR2 from the germline V gene are LGHNA and YSLEER. CDR3 length: 13 amino acids. Trimming took off 6 bases at V and 0 bases at J, with 9 bases between the two ends. In DNA, the CDR3 is TGCGCCAGCAGGGACACCAGCTCCTACGAGCAGTACTTC. This sequence encodes CASRDTSSYEQYF.

This sequence joins TRBV6-5 and TRBJ2-7; 9 bases align to TRBD2. This CDR3 spans 15 amino acids. Germline lookup yields CDR1 MNHEY and CDR2 SVGAGI. V trimming: 5 bases; J trimming: 3 bases; junction bases outside the gene matches: 8. CDR3 bases: TGTGCCAGCAGTCTGTCAGCGGGAGGACTCTACGAGCAGTACTTC. Amino acid sequence: CASSLSAGGLYEQYF.

The DNA for the CDR3 is TGTGCCAGCAGCGTAGGTTCCGGGTTAACCTACGAGCAGTACTTC. This gives the protein CASSVGSGLTYEQYF. The V and J genes are TRBV9 and TRBJ2-5; D is undetermined. The end of the DNA is better explained by TRBJ2-7, so the J call may be wrong. Looked up from germline, CDR1 is SGDLS and CDR2 is YYNGEE. The CDR3 length is 15 residues.

V gene TRBV4-3 combines with J gene TRBJ1-2; no firm D call. Germline loops: CDR1 LGHNA, CDR2 YSLEER. V was shortened by 0 bases and J by 0 bases, with 11 bases between the two germline ends. The CDR3 loop spans 16 amino acids. Here the CDR3 reads CASSQEAGSANYGYTF. Written as DNA, the CDR3 is TGCGCCAGCAGCCAAGAGGCAGGCTCAGCTAACTATGGCTACACCTTC.